A selection of T cell receptor beta chains follows, all from one sample in a study of blood T cell repertoires in COVID-19. Only in-frame clones appear in the TCRdb table, and some are missing; sequencing was by immunoSEQ multiplex PCR. The sample carries approximately 100,000 clones, more than 80% recorded once. Sequenced input: peripheral blood. The origin of the receptors is a woman older than 75 with acute or convalescent COVID-19. CDR3s include the opening cysteine and the closing phenylalanine or tryptophan. The order of the fields is clone size, J gene, V gene, D gene, CDR3 DNA, CDR3 protein. D genes are given only for firm matches. The listing skips clone size in some rows; elsewhere it reads once, few, many or a size class.

clone size: NA; J gene: TRBJ2-2; V gene: TRBV2; D gene: TRBD2; CDR3 DNA: TGTGCCAGCAGCCAAAGGTCTAGCGGGGGGGCCGGGGAGCTGTTTTTT; CDR3 protein: CASSQRSSGGAGELFF
clone size: NA; J gene: TRBJ1-1; V gene: TRBV5-1; D gene: NA; CDR3 DNA: TGCGCCAGCAGCCCCGACACGTGGACTGAAGCTTTCTTT; CDR3 protein: CASSPDTWTEAFF
clone size: once; J gene: TRBJ2-1; V gene: TRBV5-1; D gene: TRBD2; CDR3 DNA: TGCGCCAGCAGCTGGGATCAGCGGGGTGCCTCCTACAATGAGCAGTTCTTC; CDR3 protein: CASSWDQRGASYNEQFF
clone size: once; J gene: TRBJ1-1; V gene: TRBV27; D gene: NA; CDR3 DNA: TGTGCCAGCAGTTTAAGCGGGGGGAACACTGAAGCTTTCTTT; CDR3 protein: CASSLSGGNTEAFF
clone size: NA; J gene: TRBJ2-1; V gene: TRBV14; D gene: NA; CDR3 DNA: TGTGCCAGCAGCCAAGGTCCTGACAGGAGCTCCTACAATGAGCAGTTCTTC; CDR3 protein: CASSQGPDRSSYNEQFF
clone size: many; J gene: TRBJ2-7; V gene: TRBV6-2/TRBV6-3; D gene: NA; CDR3 DNA: TGTGCCAGCAGTTACTCCGACAGCGCCGGCTACGAGCAGTACTTC; CDR3 protein: CASSYSDSAGYEQYF
clone size: few; J gene: TRBJ1-4; V gene: TRBV30; D gene: NA; CDR3 DNA: TGTGCCTGGATGAAGGAGGGACTCCTTGAAAAACTGTTTTTT; CDR3 protein: CAWMKEGLLEKLFF
clone size: few; J gene: TRBJ2-7; V gene: TRBV7-2; D gene: TRBD1; CDR3 DNA: TGTGCCAGCAGCTTGGGCGGGACAGGGTTTTCGTACGAGCAGTACTTC; CDR3 protein: CASSLGGTGFSYEQYF
clone size: NA; J gene: TRBJ1-6; V gene: TRBV3-1/TRBV3-2; D gene: NA; CDR3 DNA: TGTGCCAGCAGCCAAGATAGCATGAATAATTCACCCCTCCACTTT; CDR3 protein: CASSQDSMNNSPLHF
clone size: NA; J gene: TRBJ1-3; V gene: TRBV7-2; D gene: TRBD1; CDR3 DNA: TGTGCCAGCAGCTCACGGGACAGCTACTCTGGAAACACCATATATTTT; CDR3 protein: CASSSRDSYSGNTIYF
clone size: NA; J gene: TRBJ1-2; V gene: TRBV5-1; D gene: TRBD1; CDR3 DNA: TGCGCCAGCAGCTTGGGACAGGGAGGTGGCTACACCTTC; CDR3 protein: CASSLGQGGGYTF
clone size: NA; J gene: TRBJ1-1; V gene: TRBV11-2; D gene: NA; CDR3 DNA: TGTGCCAGCAGCTTATCAGAGAACACTGAAGCTTTCTTT; CDR3 protein: CASSLSENTEAFF
clone size: NA; J gene: TRBJ1-6; V gene: TRBV6-5; D gene: NA; CDR3 DNA: TGTGCCAGCAGTTACTCCCGGGACAAAAATTCACCCCTCCACTTT; CDR3 protein: CASSYSRDKNSPLHF
clone size: once; J gene: TRBJ2-1; V gene: TRBV7-2; D gene: TRBD2; CDR3 DNA: TGTGCCAGCAGCTTGGCTAGCGGGGGGTACAATGAGCAGTTCTTC; CDR3 protein: CASSLASGGYNEQFF
clone size: NA; J gene: TRBJ2-2; V gene: TRBV2; D gene: TRBD1; CDR3 DNA: TGTGCCAGCAGTGAAGAAGCGGACAGGGTCAAGAAAAACACCGGGGAGCTGTTTTTT; CDR3 protein: CASSEEADRVKKNTGELFF
clone size: NA; J gene: TRBJ1-1; V gene: TRBV7-6; D gene: NA; CDR3 DNA: TGTGCCAGCAGCACGGTCACGAACACTGAAGCTTTCTTT; CDR3 protein: CASSTVTNTEAFF
clone size: NA; J gene: TRBJ1-2; V gene: TRBV2; D gene: TRBD1; CDR3 DNA: TGTGCCAGCAGTGAAGTAGAGGGGGCGGTCTATGGCTACACCTTC; CDR3 protein: CASSEVEGAVYGYTF
clone size: NA; J gene: TRBJ2-1; V gene: TRBV18; D gene: TRBD2; CDR3 DNA: TGTGCCAGCTCACCGACAACCGGGACTAGCGGGGACAATGAGCAGTTCTTC; CDR3 protein: CASSPTTGTSGDNEQFF
clone size: NA; J gene: TRBJ2-7; V gene: TRBV7-9; D gene: NA; CDR3 DNA: TGTCTTGGGGCTTCAAGGATCAACGAGCAGTACTTC; CDR3 protein: CLGASRINEQYF
clone size: NA; J gene: TRBJ1-1; V gene: TRBV13; D gene: TRBD1; CDR3 DNA: TGTGCCAGCAGCTATAATGGACAGGGCTCAACTGAAGCTTTCTTT; CDR3 protein: CASSYNGQGSTEAFF
clone size: once; J gene: TRBJ2-1; V gene: TRBV6-2/TRBV6-3; D gene: TRBD2; CDR3 DNA: TGTGCCAGCAGTCCACTCGCAGGGACTAGCGGGGGGGCCGCATCCTACAATGAGCAGTTCTTC; CDR3 protein: CASSPLAGTSGGAASYNEQFF
clone size: NA; J gene: TRBJ2-1; V gene: TRBV27; D gene: NA; CDR3 DNA: TGTGCCAGCAGCCGACTGCCCAACTACAATGAGCAGTTCTTC; CDR3 protein: CASSRLPNYNEQFF
clone size: NA; J gene: TRBJ2-7; V gene: TRBV7-9; D gene: TRBD1; CDR3 DNA: TGTGCCAGCAGCTTAACAGGGGCCCGAGGCGAGCAGTACTTC; CDR3 protein: CASSLTGARGEQYF
clone size: few; J gene: TRBJ1-2; V gene: TRBV6-2/TRBV6-3; D gene: NA; CDR3 DNA: TGTGCCAGCAGTTACCAGACTGTTGATGGCTACACCTTC; CDR3 protein: CASSYQTVDGYTF
clone size: NA; J gene: TRBJ1-6; V gene: TRBV5-1; D gene: NA; CDR3 DNA: TGCGCCAGCAGCTTGGTAGTGGGCAGGGGTTTCACACCCCTCCACTTT; CDR3 protein: CASSLVVGRGFTPLHF
clone size: NA; J gene: TRBJ2-5; V gene: TRBV29-1; D gene: TRBD1; CDR3 DNA: TGCAGCGTTCAACAGGGGTGGGAGACCCAGTACTTC; CDR3 protein: CSVQQGWETQYF
clone size: NA; J gene: TRBJ2-2; V gene: TRBV7-3; D gene: TRBD2; CDR3 DNA: TGTGCCAGCAGCTTAACTGGACTAGCGGGGAACACCGGGGAGCTGTTTTTT; CDR3 protein: CASSLTGLAGNTGELFF